The 4 T cell receptor beta chains reported below all come from one sample, sequenced in a study of T cell repertoires in cytomegalovirus infection. Which antigens these TCRs recognize remains unknown. TCRdb used MiXCR to reprocess the reads, holding one entry per CDR3 protein. Of roughly 500,000 distinct CDR3 sequences in the sample, 25% to 35% were seen once. The specimen was cultured PBMCs, collected from culture after CMV antigen stimulation. These receptor sequences come from a human donor in good health (CMV status not recorded). Some clones in this sample may be carry-over from other donors' samples.

This clonotype showed up just a few times. The rearrangement links TRBV27 to TRBJ2-1; D remains ambiguous. This CDR3 comprises 12 residues. Between the trimmed V and J ends, which lost 4 bases and 7 bases, there was a span of 8 bases. Per the germline V gene, CDR1 is MNHEY and CDR2 is SMNVEV (reference sequence). CDR3 in DNA: TGTGCCAGCAGTTCACGTGTGAATGAGCAGTTCTTC. This gives the protein CASSSRVNEQFF.

This clonotype came up many times. V is TRBV7-2 and J is TRBJ1-1; tentative D call: TRBD1 (6 bases). The V gene's germline CDR1 is SGHTA and CDR2 FQGNSA. This CDR3 region has 14 residues. V lost 4 bases and J lost 1, with 10 bases in between. The CDR3 region is CASSSDRSNTEAFF. The CDR3 nucleotides read TGTGCCAGCAGCTCGGACAGATCGAACACTGAAGCTTTCTTT.

In this sample, this clonotype turned up a few times. The chain joins TRBV7-8 to TRBJ1-6; D remains ambiguous. CDR1 and CDR2 (germline): SGHVS, FQNEAQ. The CDR3 has 14 amino acids. V was clipped by 1 base and J by 7 bases, with 8 bases between them. CDR3 bases: TGTGCCAGCAGCTTAGGGGATCGAAATTCACCCCTCCACTTT. Its protein is CASSLGDRNSPLHF.

This clonotype was observed at least ten times. The chain joins TRBV7-2 to TRBJ2-5; the D is unclear. CDR3 length: 12 amino acids. Germline CDR1 SGHTA, CDR2 FQGNSA. V lost 1 base to trimming and J lost 11 bases, with 11 bases between them. The CDR3 DNA follows: TGTGCCAGCAGCTTAGAGGTCGGTTCTCAGTACTTC. This translates into CASSLEVGSQYF.